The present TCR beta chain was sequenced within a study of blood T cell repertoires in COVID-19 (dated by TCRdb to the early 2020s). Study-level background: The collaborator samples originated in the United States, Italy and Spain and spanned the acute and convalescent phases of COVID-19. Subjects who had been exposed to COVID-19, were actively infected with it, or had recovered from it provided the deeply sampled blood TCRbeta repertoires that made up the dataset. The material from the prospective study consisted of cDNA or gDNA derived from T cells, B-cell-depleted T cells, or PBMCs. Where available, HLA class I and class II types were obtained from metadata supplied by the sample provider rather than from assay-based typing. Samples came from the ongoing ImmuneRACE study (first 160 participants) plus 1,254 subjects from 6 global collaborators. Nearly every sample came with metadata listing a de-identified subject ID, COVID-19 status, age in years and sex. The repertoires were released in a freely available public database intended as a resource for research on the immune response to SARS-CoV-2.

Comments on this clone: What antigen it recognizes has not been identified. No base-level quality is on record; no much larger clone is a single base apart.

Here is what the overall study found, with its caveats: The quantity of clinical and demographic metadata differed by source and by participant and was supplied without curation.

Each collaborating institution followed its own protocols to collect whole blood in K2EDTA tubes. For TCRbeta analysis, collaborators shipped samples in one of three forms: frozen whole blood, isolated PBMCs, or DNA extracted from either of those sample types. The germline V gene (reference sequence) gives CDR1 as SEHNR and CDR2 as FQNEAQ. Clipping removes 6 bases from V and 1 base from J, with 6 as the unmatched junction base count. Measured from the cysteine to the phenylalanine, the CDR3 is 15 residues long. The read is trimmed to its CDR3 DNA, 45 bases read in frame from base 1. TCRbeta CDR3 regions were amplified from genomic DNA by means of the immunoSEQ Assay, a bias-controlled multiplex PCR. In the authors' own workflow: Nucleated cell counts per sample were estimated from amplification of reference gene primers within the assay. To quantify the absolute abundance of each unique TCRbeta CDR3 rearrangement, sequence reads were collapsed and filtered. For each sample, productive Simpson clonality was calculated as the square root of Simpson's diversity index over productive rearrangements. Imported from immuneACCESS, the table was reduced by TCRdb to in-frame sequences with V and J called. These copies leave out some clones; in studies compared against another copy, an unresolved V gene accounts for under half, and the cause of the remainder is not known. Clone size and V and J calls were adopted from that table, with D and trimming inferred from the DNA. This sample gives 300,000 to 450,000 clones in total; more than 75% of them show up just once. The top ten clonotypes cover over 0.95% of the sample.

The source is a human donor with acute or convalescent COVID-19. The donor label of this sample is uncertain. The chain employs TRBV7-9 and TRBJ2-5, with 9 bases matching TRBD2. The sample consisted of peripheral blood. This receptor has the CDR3 CASSRAGGIQETQYF. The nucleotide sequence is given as TGTGCCAGCAGTAGAGCGGGGGGAATCCAAGAGACCCAGTACTTC.